Presented here are 27 T cell receptor beta chains from one specimen sequenced in a study of blood T cell repertoires in COVID-19. Only in-frame clones appear in the TCRdb table, and some are missing; sequencing was by immunoSEQ multiplex PCR. The sample carries 85,000 to 90,000 clones, 65% to 90% recorded once. Sequencing was carried out using peripheral blood. These receptors were taken from a woman at least 80 years old with active or convalescent COVID-19.

The chain combines TRBV11-2 with TRBJ2-1; TRBD2 is a possible D gene (5 bases). V gave up 4 bases and J gave up 2 bases, with 21 bases separating them. The CDR3 consists of 18 residues. The germline gives CDR1 SGHAT, CDR2 FQNNGV. The CDR3 region has the DNA TGTGCCAGCAGCTCATGGACTCGAACTGCAAGAGCCTACAATGAGCAGTTCTTC. Its translation is CASSSWTRTARAYNEQFF.

The gene calls are TRBV7-8 and TRBJ2-1; 14 nucleotides align to TRBD2. CDR3 length: 19 amino acids. J was trimmed by 1 base and V by 5 bases; bases with no gene match: 10. Germline-derived CDR1 and CDR2 are SGHVS and FQNEAQ. CDR3 sequence reads: CASSRDGTSGSPSYNEQFF. The CDR3 nucleotides are TGTGCCAGCAGCCGAGACGGGACTAGCGGGAGCCCTTCCTACAATGAGCAGTTCTTC.

This chain uses TRBV4-2 with TRBJ2-7, with 7 bases lining up with TRBD2. Germline-derived CDR1 and CDR2 are LGHNA and YNFKEQ. V shed 0 bases, J shed 7 bases, and the junction held 9 bases outside the gene matches. The CDR3 spans 15 residues. CDR3 loop: CASSQEKAGWGEQYF. The CDR3 bases are TGTGCCAGCAGCCAAGAAAAAGCGGGATGGGGGGAGCAGTACTTC.

J is TRBJ1-1 and V is TRBV6-5, with a weak D call TRBD1 (5 bases). V dropped 8 bases and J dropped 5 bases, with 18 bases sitting between them. CDR3 length equals 14 residues. In germline, CDR1 is MNHEY, CDR2 SVGAGI. CDR3 region: CASGVRVPGTEAFF. The DNA of the CDR3 is TGTGCCAGCGGCGTCCGGGTCCCAGGGACTGAAGCTTTCTTT.

The chain uses TRBV28 and TRBJ2-2; a weak D match, TRBD1 (5 bases). This CDR3 is 15 amino acids long. Per germline, CDR1 MDHEN and CDR2 SYDVKM. The V and J ends lost 6 bases and 6 bases respectively, with 17 bases between them. The CDR3 bases are TGTGCCAGCAGCGACCCAGGGCCCAGGGCCGGGGAGCTGTTTTTT. It is translated as CASSDPGPRAGELFF.

The chain couples TRBV11-3 to TRBJ1-1; TRBD1 matches at 7 bases. Unmatched junction bases numbered 8, after V lost 1 base and J lost 3 bases. Germline V gene lookup returns CDR1 SGHNT and CDR2 YENEEA. This CDR3 is built from 16 residues. CDR3 bases: TGTGCCAGCAGCTTAGGACAGGGCAGGGGAGACACTGAAGCTTTCTTT. Translating it yields CASSLGQGRGDTEAFF.

The rearrangement uses TRBV2 and TRBJ1-2; D is undetermined. This CDR3 spans 13 amino acids. Per germline, CDR1 SNHLY and CDR2 FYNNEI. Trimming took 7 bases from V and 0 from J, leaving 9 bases between them. The CDR3 loop reads CASTWETNYGYTF. CDR3 DNA: TGTGCCAGCACCTGGGAGACTAACTATGGCTACACCTTC.

This clone was seen repeatedly, ten times or more. CDR3 sequence: CASIAIPDTYEQYF. CDR3 DNA sequence: TGTGCCAGCATCGCCATCCCCGACACATACGAGCAGTACTTC. The gene calls are TRBV11-2 and TRBJ2-7; D is undetermined. Germline V gene data show CDR1 as SGHAT and CDR2 as FQNNGV. V was clipped by 7 bases and J by 4 bases, with 17 bases between them. This CDR3 has 14 amino acids.

J is TRBJ1-6 and V is TRBV19, with 10 positions matching TRBD1. The CDR3 is 15 residues long. CDR1 is LNHDA, CDR2 SQIVND, per germline (reference sequence). The ends lost 2 bases at V and 8 bases at J; junction bases unmatched: 3. CDR3 nucleotide sequence: TGTGCCAGTAGTATAAGACAGGGGGCGCATTCACCCCTCCACTTT. Its protein is CASSIRQGAHSPLHF.

This clone was counted between two and nine times. The J gene is TRBJ1-6, the V gene TRBV19, with D possibly TRBD1 on 6 matching bases. The CDR3 totals 14 residues. V lost 5 bases and J 5 bases, leaving 10 bases between the germline ends. The germline CDR1 and CDR2 sequences are LNHDA and SQIVND (reference sequence). The CDR3 sequence: CASSSGTNNSPLHF. For the CDR3, the DNA is TGTGCCAGTAGTTCCGGGACAAATAATTCACCCCTCCACTTT.

As DNA, the CDR3 is TGTGCCAGTAGCCAGGATCCCGGTGGTTCACCCCTCCACTTT. Translation gives CASSQDPGGSPLHF. The chain uses TRBV19 and TRBJ1-6; the D is unclear. Trimming stripped 6 bases from V and 9 bases from J, with 15 bases between. From germline, CDR1 is LNHDA and CDR2 SQIVND (reference sequence). CDR3 length: 14 residues.

This chain connects TRBV3-1 (or the pseudogene TRBV3-2) to TRBJ2-1; possible D gene TRBD2, 5 bases. The CDR3 extends over 20 amino acids. V lost 0 bases and J 7 bases, leaving 28 bases between the germline ends. The germline CDR1 and CDR2 sequences are LGHDT and YNNKEL (reference sequence). CDR3 DNA: TGTGCCAGCAGCCAAGACGGACCCCCTTGGCTGGAGGATCGGGTGAATGAGCAGTTCTTC. As protein: CASSQDGPPWLEDRVNEQFF.

The chain employs TRBV30 and TRBJ2-6, with a possible D match to TRBD1 (6 bases). Germline values: CDR1 GTSNPN, CDR2 SVGIG (reference sequence). The V and J ends lost 5 bases and 0 bases respectively, with 8 bases between them. The length of the CDR3 is 14 residues. In nucleotides, the CDR3 is TGTGCCTGGGGCAGGGGCTCTGGGGCCAACGTCCTGACTTTC. Its translation: CAWGRGSGANVLTF.

This rearrangement joins TRBV7-2 to TRBJ1-3; 7 positions match TRBD1. Germline V gene sequence: CDR1 SGHTA, CDR2 FQGNSA. The J segment lost 4 bases and the V segment lost 0 bases, leaving 15 bases of the junction unmatched. This CDR3 is 19 amino acids long. The CDR3 DNA follows: TGTGCCAGCAGCTTAGCGCCTTCCCGGCCAGGGGGATCAGGAAACACCATATATTTT. Translating gives CASSLAPSRPGGSGNTIYF.

The J gene is TRBJ2-1, the V gene TRBV5-1; tentatively, D is TRBD1 (6 bases). The CDR3 runs 13 residues. Trimming took 4 bases from V and 4 from J, leaving 9 bases between them. Germline CDR1 reads SGHRS; CDR2 reads YFSETQ. The CDR3 nucleotides read TGCGCCAGCAGCCCGGACAGTTACAATGAGCAGTTCTTC. Protein product: CASSPDSYNEQFF.

The rearrangement joins TRBV2 to TRBJ2-7; the D is unclear. The V end was cut by 1 base, the J end by 0 bases, with 10 bases between. This CDR3 is built from 15 residues. Looked up from germline, CDR1 is SNHLY and CDR2 is FYNNEI. The CDR3 spells CASSEGQVLSYEQYF. For the CDR3, the DNA is TGTGCCAGCAGTGAAGGTCAGGTTCTCTCCTACGAGCAGTACTTC.

This rearrangement joins TRBV25-1 to TRBJ1-1; D uncertain. Germline V lookup: CDR1 MGHDK, CDR2 SYGVNS. The CDR3 covers 14 residues. Trimming left V 5 bases short and J 0 bases short, with 10 bases between. The CDR3 DNA reads as TGTGCCAGCAGTTCCTTGAGCATGAACACTGAAGCTTTCTTT. Amino acids: CASSSLSMNTEAFF.

The V and J genes are TRBV5-1 and TRBJ1-1, with unresolved D. V lost 3 bases to trimming and J lost 9 bases, with 15 bases between them. CDR1 and CDR2 from the germline V gene are SGHRS and YFSETQ. The CDR3 contains 13 residues. In DNA, the CDR3 is TGCGCCAGCAGCTGGGAGGATGTTGCTAAAGCTTTCTTT. This codes for CASSWEDVAKAFF.

This chain joins TRBV9 and TRBJ1-3; D not certain. V was trimmed by 3 bases and J by 4 bases, leaving 17 bases between them. The length of the CDR3 is 16 residues. The germline V gene has CDR1 SGDLS and CDR2 YYNGEE. This CDR3 reads CASSGIQGLAGNTIYF. The CDR3, as DNA: TGTGCCAGCAGCGGGATACAAGGACTCGCGGGAAACACCATATATTTT.

This clone has only one observation. The gene calls are TRBV6-5 and TRBJ1-5; D is uncertain. This CDR3 is 12 amino acids long. With 7 bases removed from V and 8 bases from J, the gap between germline ends came to 12 bases. Per germline, CDR1 MNHEY and CDR2 SVGAGI. CDR3 protein: CASKSGEEPQHF. The CDR3 bases are TGTGCCAGCAAGAGTGGGGAGGAGCCCCAGCATTTT.

The CDR3 sequence is CAIKAGANTGELFF. DNA of the CDR3: TGTGCCATCAAAGCAGGGGCTAACACCGGGGAGCTGTTTTTT. The gene calls are TRBV10-3 and TRBJ2-2; D perhaps matches TRBD1 (6 bases). This CDR3 comprises 14 residues. The ends were cut back, 7 bases at V and 2 bases at J, with 11 bases in the middle. CDR1 is ENHRY, CDR2 SYGVKD, per germline.

The chain carries TRBV10-3 and TRBJ2-3; 8 bases are shared with TRBD1. The CDR3 contains 15 residues. CDR1 and CDR2 from the germline V gene are ENHRY and SYGVKD. V was pared by 2 bases and J by 2 bases, with 3 bases of the junction left unmatched. The CDR3 nucleotides are TGTGCCATCAGTGAGAGGGACAGGTACACAGATACGCAGTATTTT. As protein: CAISERDRYTDTQYF.

This clone showed up just once. The J gene is TRBJ2-7, the V gene TRBV19; TRBD1 matches 9 bases. The V gene end was trimmed by 5 bases and the J gene end by 6 bases; junction bases not matched to a gene: 11. The CDR3 runs to 15 residues. Germline V gives CDR1 LNHDA, CDR2 SQIVND (reference sequence). CDR3 sequence: CASSQQGARVGEQYF. CDR3 DNA sequence: TGTGCCAGTAGTCAACAGGGGGCGCGGGTCGGCGAGCAGTACTTC.

This chain links TRBV19 with TRBJ1-1, with D tentatively TRBD1 (5 bases). Trimming shortened V by 1 base and J by 2 bases, and 8 bases separated the two germline ends. The CDR3 is 14 residues long. The V gene's germline CDR1 is LNHDA and CDR2 SQIVND (reference sequence). This CDR3 reads CASSIGGLNTEAFF. CDR3 DNA: TGTGCCAGTAGTATAGGGGGCTTAAACACTGAAGCTTTCTTT. The whole variable domain, filled in from reference TRBV19 and TRBJ1-1, reads DGGITQSPKYLFRKEGQNVTLSCEQNLNHDAMYWYRQDPGQGLRLIYYSQIVNDFQKGDIAEGYSVSREKKESFPLTVTSAQKNPTAFYLCASSIGGLNTEAFFGQGTRLTVV.

In this sample, this clone turned up once. The rearrangement links TRBV4-3 to TRBJ2-1, with TRBD2 identical over 7 bases. V shed 0 bases, J shed 4 bases, and the junction held 6 bases outside the gene matches. Germline CDR1 is LGHNA and CDR2 is YSLEER. The CDR3 sequence is 16 residues long. The CDR3 coding sequence is TGCGCCAGCAGCCAAGATTTCCTAGCGGTTTACAATGAGCAGTTCTTC. Translated, it gives CASSQDFLAVYNEQFF.

The genes are TRBV19 and TRBJ1-2; D is ambiguous. Germline V gene sequence: CDR1 LNHDA, CDR2 SQIVND (reference sequence). V was cut by 3 bases and J by 1 base, with 9 bases left in between. This CDR3 is 14 amino acids long. CDR3 nucleotides: TGTGCCAGTAGTATTCGACAAAATAACTATGGCTACACCTTC. It translates to CASSIRQNNYGYTF.

The chain couples TRBV11-3 to TRBJ2-2; 7 bases match TRBD1. Germline lookup yields CDR1 SGHNT and CDR2 YENEEA. V gave up 4 bases and J gave up 4 bases; unmatched junction bases: 3. There are 14 residues in the CDR3. Here the CDR3 DNA reads TGTGCCAGCAGCTCCCACAGGGGCACCGGGGAGCTGTTTTTT. Translated: CASSSHRGTGELFF.